These 28 T cell receptor beta chains were sequenced from one sample in a study of vaccination effects on CD4 cells after COVID-19. Some clones are missing from TCRdb's copy, which holds only in-frame ones; the method was immunoSEQ multiplex PCR. The data hold about 46,000 clones, with under 85% observed a single time. Antigen-specific CD4+ T cells were expanded (with viral peptide pools) by the ViraFEST assay ahead of sequencing. Around day 10 of culture, CD4+ T cells were separated out. Either the mRNA-1273 or the BNT162b2 vaccine was given to participants as two doses. No antigen has been identified for these receptors. Sequencing used CD4+ T cells from PBMCs cultured with HCoV-OC43 spike peptides, obtained after COVID-19 vaccination. The subset denotes: HCoV-OC43 spike overlapping peptide pool stimulation. The receptors here all came from a human donor who received a COVID-19 vaccine.

This chain links TRBV3-1 (or the pseudogene TRBV3-2) with TRBJ2-3; D is unresolved. The germline V and J ends were trimmed by 4 bases and 0 bases, with 2 bases remaining between them. The germline V gene has CDR1 LGHDT and CDR2 YNNKEL (reference sequence). This CDR3 region has 12 residues. The CDR3 bases are TGTGCCAGCAGCCTTAGCACAGATACGCAGTATTTT. It translates to CASSLSTDTQYF.

This clone was recorded a few times. The J gene is TRBJ1-6, the V gene TRBV25-1; perhaps TRBD1 as D (6 bases). Looked up from germline, CDR1 is MGHDK and CDR2 is SYGVNS. Trimming removed 5 bases from V and 9 bases from J, with 11 bases in between. The CDR3 covers 13 residues. The CDR3 coding sequence is TGTGCCAGCAGTCAACAGGGAAGTTCACCCCTCCACTTT. The encoded protein is CASSQQGSSPLHF. The full variable domain, its missing parts supplied by reference TRBV25-1 and TRBJ1-6, is EADIYQTPRYLVIGTGKKITLECSQTMGHDKMYWYQQDPGMELHLIHYSYGVNSTEKGDLSSESTVSRIRTEHFPLTLESARPSHTSQYLCASSQQGSSPLHFGNGTRLTVT.

This chain joins TRBV5-1 and TRBJ1-4; TRBD1 is a possible D gene (5 bases). V was clipped by 4 bases and J by 3 bases, with 10 bases between them. CDR1 is SGHRS, CDR2 YFSETQ, per germline. The CDR3 contains 14 residues. CDR3 residues: CASSAGASNEKLFF. In DNA form, the CDR3 reads TGCGCCAGCAGCGCCGGGGCCTCTAATGAAAAACTGTTTTTT.

The gene calls are TRBV5-4 and TRBJ2-7; D call uncertain. Trimming pared 0 bases from V and 6 bases from J, leaving 7 bases between. Germline V gene sequence: CDR1 SGHNT, CDR2 YYREEE (reference sequence). This CDR3 spans 12 amino acids. Here the CDR3 reads CASSLDVGEQYF. CDR3 coding DNA: TGTGCCAGCAGCTTGGATGTGGGCGAGCAGTACTTC. Together with reference TRBV5-4 and TRBJ2-7, the CDR3 gives the full variable domain: ETGVTQSPTHLIKTRGQQVTLRCSSQSGHNTVSWYQQALGQGPQFIFQYYREEENGRGNFPPRFSGLQFPNYSSELNVNALELDDSALYLCASSLDVGEQYFGPGTRLTVT.

The V gene is TRBV7-6, the J gene TRBJ2-7; TRBD2 matches 8 bases. Germline assignment: CDR1 SGHVS and CDR2 FNYEAQ. The CDR3 runs to 18 residues. J was trimmed by 5 bases and V by 1 base; bases with no gene match: 16. The CDR3 spells CASSLGSLRSGSFHEQYF. CDR3 coding DNA: TGTGCCAGCAGCTTAGGCAGTTTAAGGAGCGGGAGCTTCCACGAGCAGTACTTC.

The rearrangement uses TRBV15 and TRBJ2-5; tentatively, D is TRBD1 (5 bases). Germline V CDR1 and CDR2: LNHNV, YYDKDF (reference sequence). This CDR3 spans 14 amino acids. Trimming removed 3 bases from V and 0 bases from J, with 8 bases in between. As DNA, the CDR3 is TGTGCCACCAGCAGGCCAGGGAACCAAGAGACCCAGTACTTC. Translated, it gives CATSRPGNQETQYF.

The chain couples TRBV3-1 (or the pseudogene TRBV3-2) to TRBJ2-1; 8 nucleotides line up with TRBD2. The CDR3 is 14 residues long. Looked up from germline, CDR1 is LGHDT and CDR2 is YNNKEL (reference sequence). V gave up 4 bases and J gave up 7 bases; unmatched junction bases: 6. This CDR3 reads CASSLSGRWNEQFF. CDR3 sequence (DNA): TGTGCCAGCAGCCTCAGCGGGAGATGGAATGAGCAGTTCTTC.

This clone has more than one count but fewer than ten. The chain uses TRBV5-1 and TRBJ2-2; 11 bases align to TRBD1. V was pared by 4 bases and J by 7 bases, with 9 bases of the junction left unmatched. CDR1 is SGHRS, CDR2 YFSETQ, per germline. The CDR3 is 16 amino acids. CDR3: CASSRTGQGAVGELFF. As DNA, the CDR3 is TGCGCCAGCAGCCGTACTGGACAGGGGGCGGTCGGGGAGCTGTTTTTT.

This clone has a handful of counts. The chain is built from TRBV6-1 and TRBJ1-3; D is ambiguous. V lost 0 bases, J lost 4 bases, and 10 bases lay in between. Germline assignment: CDR1 MNHNS and CDR2 SASEGT. The CDR3 runs 15 residues. The CDR3 reads CASSEAHRSGNTIYF. CDR3 nucleotide sequence: TGTGCCAGCAGTGAAGCACATCGAAGCGGAAACACCATATATTTT.

The chain is built from TRBV27 and TRBJ2-5, with D hard to call. CDR3 length: 14 residues. Trimming shortened V by 5 bases and J by 1 base, and 11 bases separated the two germline ends. Germline V gene sequence: CDR1 MNHEY, CDR2 SMNVEV (reference sequence). CDR3 bases: TGTGCCAGCAGTCCTTATTACCTCCAAGAGACCCAGTACTTC. Its protein product is CASSPYYLQETQYF.

The chain is built from TRBV27 and TRBJ1-5; 9 nucleotides match TRBD1. Germline V CDR1 and CDR2: MNHEY, SMNVEV (reference sequence). CDR3 length: 16 residues. Trimming removed 5 bases from V and 3 bases from J; junction bases left unmatched: 8. CDR3 sequence: CASSPSGTGLNQPQHF. CDR3 sequence (DNA): TGTGCCAGCAGTCCCTCCGGGACAGGGCTCAATCAGCCCCAGCATTTT.

The genes are TRBV19 and TRBJ2-5, with a weak D call TRBD2 (6 bases). CDR1 is LNHDA and CDR2 is SQIVND in the germline V gene (reference sequence). This CDR3 comprises 17 residues. V lost 1 base and J lost 5, with 20 bases in between. This CDR3 is CASSIAGRDRGDETQYF. Written as DNA, the CDR3 is TGTGCCAGTAGTATAGCCGGTAGGGACCGCGGGGATGAGACCCAGTACTTC. The entire variable domain, with the rest obtained from reference TRBV19 and TRBJ2-5, is as follows: DGGITQSPKYLFRKEGQNVTLSCEQNLNHDAMYWYRQDPGQGLRLIYYSQIVNDFQKGDIAEGYSVSREKKESFPLTVTSAQKNPTAFYLCASSIAGRDRGDETQYFGPGTRLLVL.

The chain has TRBV5-1 and TRBJ2-3; 10 bases match TRBD2. Losses at the gene ends were 0 bases for V and 4 bases for J; bases not matched to a gene: 2. The CDR3 length is 15 residues. The germline V gene has CDR1 SGHRS and CDR2 YFSETQ. The CDR3 bases are TGCGCCAGCAGCTTGGGAGCGGGAGGGTCAGATACGCAGTATTTT. Its translation is CASSLGAGGSDTQYF. The entire variable domain, with the rest obtained from reference TRBV5-1 and TRBJ2-3, is as follows: KAGVTQTPRYLIKTRGQQVTLSCSPISGHRSVSWYQQTPGQGLQFLFEYFSETQRNKGNFPGRFSGRQFSNSRSEMNVSTLELGDSALYLCASSLGAGGSDTQYFGPGTRLTVL.

V is TRBV4-1 and J is TRBJ2-7, with a possible D match to TRBD2 (5 bases). CDR1 is MGHRA and CDR2 is YSYEKL in the germline V gene. Trimming took 1 base from V and 2 from J, leaving 15 bases between them. The CDR3 is 16 residues long. DNA for the CDR3: TGCGCCAGCAGCCAAGGGGTAGTGGGAGCTCCCTACGAGCAGTACTTC. Translating gives CASSQGVVGAPYEQYF.

The V call is TRBV4-1, the J call TRBJ2-7; D is possibly TRBD1 (5 bases). There are 19 residues in the CDR3. Germline V gene sequence: CDR1 MGHRA, CDR2 YSYEKL. V was cut by 2 bases and J by 4 bases, with 27 bases left in between. CDR3 sequence (DNA): TGCGCCAGCAGCCAATATGACAGCCTCTGGATTCGTAAGGCATACGAGCAGTACTTC. It yields the protein CASSQYDSLWIRKAYEQYF.

Only a few counts were recorded for this clone. This chain connects TRBV11-2 to TRBJ1-2; 7 positions match TRBD1. Per the germline V gene, CDR1 is SGHAT and CDR2 is FQNNGV. The V segment lost 5 bases and the J segment 8 bases; nucleotides outside the gene matches: 11. This CDR3 contains 14 residues. The DNA for the CDR3 is TGTGCCAGCAGCCCACAGGGGTTTTGGAACGGCTACACCTTC. This gives the protein CASSPQGFWNGYTF.

J is TRBJ2-7 and V is TRBV12-3 or TRBV12-4; D unresolved. Trimming took 8 bases from V and 12 from J, leaving 20 bases between them. This CDR3 has 12 amino acids. CDR3 in DNA: TGTGCCAGCGGGTCACCTCGGACCAAGCTGTACTTC. The encoded protein is CASGSPRTKLYF.

This sequence joins TRBV5-6 and TRBJ2-3; no clear D gene. Germline V gene sequence: CDR1 SGHDT, CDR2 YYEEEE. Trimming took 8 bases from V and 2 from J, leaving 21 bases between them. The length of the CDR3 is 16 residues. The CDR3 nucleotides are TGTGCCAGAAACCGAGGTGATAGAAAGAACACAGATACGCAGTATTTT. Amino acids: CARNRGDRKNTDTQYF.

This chain links TRBV7-2 with TRBJ1-1; D is possibly TRBD1 (5 bases). Deletions cut 2 bases from V and 1 base from J, with 11 bases between. CDR3 length equals 15 residues. Per the germline V gene, CDR1 is SGHTA and CDR2 is FQGNSA. The CDR3 coding sequence is TGTGCCAGCAGCTTATGGGTAGGGACGAACACTGAAGCTTTCTTT. Translation gives CASSLWVGTNTEAFF.

The V gene is TRBV5-4, the J gene TRBJ2-7; 7 bases are shared with TRBD1. V was pared by 4 bases and J by 1 base, with 11 bases of the junction left unmatched. Germline CDR1 SGHNT, CDR2 YYREEE (reference sequence). The CDR3 has 16 amino acids. This CDR3 is CASSTLTGERSYEQYF. The CDR3 DNA sequence: TGTGCCAGCAGCACGCTAACAGGGGAGAGATCCTACGAGCAGTACTTC.

This clone has more than one count but fewer than ten. This chain links TRBV2 with TRBJ1-6; 8 bases agree with TRBD1. This CDR3 contains 16 residues. Germline V CDR1 and CDR2: SNHLY, FYNNEI. Unmatched junction bases numbered 12, after V lost 5 bases and J lost 9 bases. The DNA of the CDR3 is TGTGCCAGCAGTAAGGGACAGGCTGGCCGGGGTTCACCCCTCCACTTT. Its translation is CASSKGQAGRGSPLHF.

The gene calls are TRBV5-1 and TRBJ2-1, with 8 positions matching TRBD2. This CDR3 region has 15 residues. V dropped 4 bases and J dropped 4; count of bases not matched to a gene: 7. Germline lookup yields CDR1 SGHRS and CDR2 YFSETQ. The DNA for the CDR3 is TGCGCCAGCAGCAAAAGCGGGGGAAATTACAATGAGCAGTTCTTC. Amino acid sequence: CASSKSGGNYNEQFF.

In its sample, this clone was seen once. V is TRBV6-5 and J is TRBJ1-1; D unclear. Trimming cost V 7 bases and J 5 bases, with 17 bases left between them. Germline values: CDR1 MNHEY, CDR2 SVGAGI. This CDR3 has 14 residues. CDR3 DNA: TGTGCCAGCACTTCGGGCGGGGTTAGGACTGAAGCTTTCTTT. It specifies CASTSGGVRTEAFF.

The chain carries TRBV18 and TRBJ1-1; D is perhaps TRBD1 (5 bases). The germline gives CDR1 KGHSH, CDR2 LQKENI. The CDR3 runs 16 residues. V was clipped by 6 bases and J by 1 base, with 18 bases between them. CDR3 in DNA: TGTGCCAGCTCGTGGTCCGGGGACTACGGGAACACTGAAGCTTTCTTT. This encodes CASSWSGDYGNTEAFF.

This chain's CDR3 is CASSLVGGARGGEQFF. The CDR3 DNA reads TGCGCCAGCAGCTTGGTCGGGGGCGCGAGGGGGGGTGAGCAGTTCTTC. The rearrangement uses TRBV5-1 and TRBJ2-1, with a possible D match to TRBD2 (7 bases). Trimming shortened V by 0 bases and J by 9 bases, and 19 bases separated the two germline ends. The CDR3 is 16 residues long. CDR1 SGHRS and CDR2 YFSETQ come from the germline V gene.

This chain links TRBV5-4 with TRBJ2-7; no clear D. V was trimmed by 4 bases and J by 1 base, leaving 3 bases between them. CDR1 and CDR2 from the germline V gene are SGHNT and YYREEE (reference sequence). The CDR3 runs to 11 residues. This CDR3 is CASSRSYEQYF. CDR3 in DNA: TGTGCCAGCAGCCGTTCCTACGAGCAGTACTTC.

V and J are TRBV5-5 and TRBJ1-2, with D perhaps matching TRBD1 (6 bases). V was clipped by 4 bases and J by 7 bases, with 14 bases between them. From germline, CDR1 is SGHKS and CDR2 YYEKEE (reference sequence). This CDR3 contains 13 residues. CDR3 loop: CASSQQGYGGYTF. In DNA, the CDR3 is TGTGCCAGCAGCCAGCAGGGGTATGGTGGCTACACCTTC.

The chain carries TRBV28 and TRBJ2-7; the D is unclear. The CDR3 has 16 amino acids. The germline V and J ends were trimmed by 4 bases and 3 bases, with 19 bases remaining between them. In germline, CDR1 is MDHEN, CDR2 SYDVKM. Here the CDR3 DNA reads TGTGCCAGCAGTTCGGTTCGGATGGCGGTCGGCTACGAGCAGTACTTC. It specifies CASSSVRMAVGYEQYF. The full variable domain, with the rest looked up from reference TRBV28 and TRBJ2-7, is DVKVTQSSRYLVKRTGEKVFLECVQDMDHENMFWYRQDPGLGLRLIYFSYDVKMKEKGDIPEGYSVSREKKERFSLILESASTNQTSMYLCASSSVRMAVGYEQYFGPGTRLTVT.